The T cell receptor beta chain described here comes from a study of a mutant IDH1 vaccine in newly diagnosed glioma. Background on the study: Vaccines were first given 4-6 weeks after radiotherapy alone, or with temozolomide cycles.

Time point defined: week 23, last vaccination. Topical imiquimod accompanied each vaccine dose, which consisted of 300 ug of mutant IDH1 20-mer peptide. On this clone: The antigen is not known.

Germline V gene sequence: CDR1 SEHNR, CDR2 FQNEAQ (reference sequence). The V and J ends lost 2 bases and 7 bases, in that order; junction bases with no gene match: 9. The CDR3 runs 16 residues. General study points: Evidence of vaccine-induced immune responses was documented in over 85% of patients.

Some clones are missing from TCRdb's copy, which holds only in-frame ones; the method was immunoSEQ multiplex PCR. In the table there are approximately 82,000 clones, approximately 85% of which are singletons. The clonotype comes from a man aged 30-40 years with glioma. Some clones in this sample may be carry-over from other donors' samples. This specimen consisted of PBMCs, obtained from a glioma patient whose treatment included an IDH1 peptide vaccine. V gene TRBV7-9 combines with J gene TRBJ2-1, with 9 positions matching TRBD1. CDR3 residues: CASSLSKGDRENEQFF. As DNA, the CDR3 is TGTGCCAGCAGCTTATCTAAAGGGGACAGGGAGAATGAGCAGTTCTTC.